The 21 T cell receptor beta chains below come from one sample, sequenced in a study of CD8 T cells in Susac syndrome. Random hexamers served to reverse transcribe roughly 0.5 to 1 ug RNA. TCRdb re-called the immunoSEQ multiplex PCR reads with MiXCR, one entry per CDR3 protein. Altogether 250,000 to 300,000 distinct CDR3 sequences are present, about 82% being singletons, with the ten largest covering approximately 0.2%. The sample consisted of CD8+ T cells from PBMCs. The origin of the receptors is a human donor with multiple sclerosis.

This rearrangement joins TRBV27 to TRBJ2-7; TRBD2 agrees at 9 bases. The J segment lost 7 bases and the V segment lost 4 bases, leaving 5 bases of the junction unmatched. CDR3 length: 13 amino acids. The germline V gene encodes CDR1 MNHEY and CDR2 SMNVEV (reference sequence). The CDR3 is CASSYGLAREQYF. CDR3 nucleotide sequence: TGTGCCAGCAGTTACGGACTAGCGCGAGAGCAGTACTTC.

This clonotype is a singleton in its sample. A junction boundary mismatches the germline segment, possibly from a read error. This chain links TRBV6-2 or TRBV6-3 with TRBJ2-7; TRBD2 aligns across 11 bases. Germline V CDR1 and CDR2: MNHEY, SVGEGT. This CDR3 region has 17 residues. This CDR3 reads CASRSVISGRAFYEQYF. The DNA of the CDR3 is TGTGCCAGCAGGTCCGTCATTAGCGGGAGGGCATTCTACGAACAGTACTTC.

The chain is built from TRBV4-1 and TRBJ2-3; D possibly corresponds to TRBD1 (6 bases). The CDR3 extends over 16 amino acids. Trimming cost V 5 bases and J 0 bases, with 15 bases left between them. The germline V gene has CDR1 MGHRA and CDR2 YSYEKL. The CDR3 sequence is CASSARGTFSTDTQYF. CDR3 DNA sequence: TGCGCCAGCAGCGCGAGGGGGACATTTAGCACAGATACGCAGTATTTT.

This chain connects TRBV11-2 to TRBJ2-3; TRBD2 aligns across 11 bases. The junction had 6 bases not matched to a gene; V was cut back by 4 bases and J by 6 bases. From germline, CDR1 is SGHAT and CDR2 FQNNGV. The CDR3 consists of 15 residues. The chain's CDR3 is CASSSPTSGADTQYF. In nucleotides, the CDR3 is TGTGCCAGCAGCTCCCCGACTAGCGGGGCGGATACGCAGTATTTT.

This sequence joins TRBV15 and TRBJ2-3; 7 nucleotides align to TRBD1. From germline, CDR1 is LNHNV and CDR2 YYDKDF (reference sequence). CDR3 length: 13 residues. V shed 6 bases and J 1 base; nucleotides not matched to a gene: 1. The CDR3 DNA reads TGTGCCACCAGGGGGACAGGCACAGATACGCAGTATTTT. Residues: CATRGTGTDTQYF.

This clonotype is a singleton in its sample. V is TRBV20-1 and J is TRBJ2-3, with 7 bases fitting TRBD1. Trimming removed 0 bases from V and 0 bases from J; junction bases left unmatched: 3. The CDR3 sequence is 15 residues long. CDR1 DFQATT and CDR2 SNEGSKA come from the germline V gene (reference sequence). DNA of the CDR3: TGCAGTGCTAGAGATCAGGGGGAGAGCACAGATACGCAGTATTTT. This gives the protein CSARDQGESTDTQYF.

This clonotype was detected once. V and J are TRBV11-3 and TRBJ2-7; 7 bases agree with TRBD1. The CDR3 loop spans 16 amino acids. The germline V gene has CDR1 SGHNT and CDR2 YENEEA. V was clipped by 5 bases and J by 1 base; unmatched bases: 11. This CDR3 reads CASSPTTGTASYEQYF. The DNA for the CDR3 is TGTGCCAGCAGCCCCACAACCGGGACAGCTTCCTACGAGCAGTACTTC.

This sequence joins TRBV4-2 and TRBJ2-7; 8 bases agree with TRBD1. CDR3 length: 16 residues. Germline CDR1 reads LGHNA; CDR2 reads YNFKEQ. Unmatched junction bases numbered 11, after V lost 4 bases and J lost 3 bases. This CDR3 reads CASSRDLSTGDYEQYF. The CDR3 coding sequence is TGTGCCAGCAGCCGAGACCTATCGACAGGGGACTACGAGCAGTACTTC.

The chain uses TRBV28 and TRBJ2-2, with 7 nucleotides matching TRBD2. CDR1 is MDHEN, CDR2 SYDVKM, per germline. After removal of 3 bases from V and 5 bases from J, the junction contained 6 bases not matched to a gene. The CDR3 has 15 amino acids. The DNA of the CDR3 is TGTGCCAGCAGTTTTAGTCCAGCGGGAACCGGGGAGCTGTTTTTT. It codes for CASSFSPAGTGELFF. The full variable domain, its missing parts supplied by reference TRBV28 and TRBJ2-2, is DVKVTQSSRYLVKRTGEKVFLECVQDMDHENMFWYRQDPGLGLRLIYFSYDVKMKEKGDIPEGYSVSREKKERFSLILESASTNQTSMYLCASSFSPAGTGELFFGEGSRLTVL.

The rearrangement uses TRBV18 and TRBJ2-6; D remains unclear. Trimming removed 8 bases from V and 2 bases from J, with 10 bases in between. Germline V gene data show CDR1 as KGHSH and CDR2 as LQKENI. The CDR3 has 14 amino acids. This CDR3 reads CASTDHTGANVLTF. In DNA form, the CDR3 reads TGTGCCAGCACCGATCATACTGGGGCCAACGTCCTGACTTTC. Full variable domain (remainder filled in from reference TRBV18 and TRBJ2-6): NAGVMQNPRHLVRRRGQEARLRCSPMKGHSHVYWYRQLPEEGLKFMVYLQKENIIDESGMPKERFSAEFPKEGPSILRIQQVVRGDSAAYFCASTDHTGANVLTFGAGSRLTVL.

The J gene is TRBJ2-3, the V gene TRBV24-1, with 11 bases that match TRBD1. V lost 4 bases and J lost 4; bases outside the gene matches: 6. Germline CDR1 reads KGHDR; CDR2 reads SFDVKD. The CDR3 is made up of 16 amino acids. Here the CDR3 DNA reads TGTGCCACCAGTGACCCGCGGGACAGGGGGTCAGATACGCAGTATTTT. Protein sequence: CATSDPRDRGSDTQYF.

The chain links TRBV7-2 to TRBJ1-5; D possibly corresponds to TRBD1 (6 bases). V was cut by 3 bases and J by 2 bases, with 14 bases left in between. This CDR3 is 16 amino acids long. Germline V gene sequence: CDR1 SGHTA, CDR2 FQGNSA. CDR3 DNA: TGTGCCAGCAGCTTTTTTACAGGGATGGGCAATCAGCCCCAGCATTTT. Its protein product is CASSFFTGMGNQPQHF.

The rearrangement links TRBV30 to TRBJ1-2, with D perhaps TRBD1 (6 bases). Per the germline V gene, CDR1 is GTSNPN and CDR2 is SVGIG (reference sequence). V lost 7 bases, J lost 2 bases, and 11 bases lay in between. The CDR3 runs 12 residues. The CDR3 DNA is TGTGCCTCCTCGGGACAAAACTATGGCTACACCTTC. It translates to CASSGQNYGYTF.

This clonotype was seen a single time. V gene TRBV12-3 or TRBV12-4 combines with J gene TRBJ2-7; either TRBD1 or TRBD2 may fit D (5 bases each). Trimming shortened V by 5 bases and J by 3 bases, and 11 bases separated the two germline ends. The CDR3 covers 13 residues. This CDR3 reads CASSRDRDYEQYF. The CDR3, as DNA: TGTGCCAGCAGTCGGGACCGAGACTACGAGCAGTACTTC.

CDR3 region: CAWSSNGELFF. CDR3 nucleotides: TGTGCCTGGAGTTCCAACGGGGAGCTGTTTTTT. This chain connects TRBV30 to TRBJ2-2; D uncertain. The CDR3 extends over 11 amino acids. Per germline, CDR1 GTSNPN and CDR2 SVGIG (reference sequence). Trimming took 2 bases from V and 7 from J, leaving 5 bases between them.

The chain uses TRBV7-2 and TRBJ1-2; TRBD1 matches at 9 bases. J was trimmed by 8 bases and V by 5 bases; bases with no gene match: 6. The CDR3 contains 13 residues. Germline loops: CDR1 SGHTA, CDR2 FQGNSA. The CDR3 bases are TGTGCCAGCAGCATACAGGGGGCTTGGGGCTACACCTTC. Translation: CASSIQGAWGYTF.

The chain links TRBV18 to TRBJ2-7, with D possibly being TRBD2 (7 bases). CDR3 length equals 15 residues. Germline assignment: CDR1 KGHSH and CDR2 LQKENI. Trimming took off 2 bases at V and 4 bases at J, with 15 bases between the two ends. CDR3 DNA: TGTGCCAGCTCACCATCGGGGGGCCAAGTTTACGAGCAGTACTTC. Translation: CASSPSGGQVYEQYF.

V gene TRBV6-2 or TRBV6-3 combines with J gene TRBJ2-6; no definite D call. The V and J ends lost 2 bases and 0 bases respectively, with 20 bases between them. Germline V gene data show CDR1 as MNHEY and CDR2 as SVGEGT. CDR3 length: 20 residues. Here the CDR3 DNA reads TGTGCCAGCAGTTACGTCATATCAATGGAGTTTTACTCTGGGGCCAACGTCCTGACTTTC. Translation gives CASSYVISMEFYSGANVLTF.

The chain has TRBV30 and TRBJ2-1; a weak D match, TRBD2 (6 bases). The germline gives CDR1 GTSNPN, CDR2 SVGIG (reference sequence). The length of the CDR3 is 16 residues. Trimming pared 4 bases from V and 6 bases from J, leaving 22 bases between. The CDR3 DNA sequence: TGTGCCTGGATGGGTTATGAGGGAGGCCTGGGCAATGAGCAGTTCTTC. Encoded protein: CAWMGYEGGLGNEQFF.

The chain uses TRBV27 and TRBJ2-3; 8 nucleotides align to TRBD1. Germline lookup yields CDR1 MNHEY and CDR2 SMNVEV (reference sequence). After removal of 2 bases from V and 1 base from J, the junction contained 2 bases not matched to a gene. The CDR3 has 15 amino acids. The CDR3 region is CASSLAGQGTDTQYF. The DNA of the CDR3 is TGTGCCAGCAGTTTAGCGGGACAGGGCACAGATACGCAGTATTTT.

The gene calls are TRBV28 and TRBJ2-7; the D gene is possibly TRBD2 (6 bases). Germline CDR1 reads MDHEN; CDR2 reads SYDVKM. V was pared by 5 bases and J by 0 bases, with 14 bases between. This CDR3 region has 15 residues. This chain's CDR3 is CASSPRDFRSYEQYF. CDR3 in DNA: TGTGCCAGCAGTCCCCGGGACTTCCGCTCCTACGAGCAGTACTTC.